These 8 T cell receptor beta chains originate from one sample sequenced in a study of blood T cell repertoires in COVID-19. Repertoires were generated with immunoSEQ multiplex PCR, while TCRdb's copy carries only in-frame clones and drops some. The top ten clones hold 3% to 4% of a sample with 220,000 or so clones, around 89% of them seen once. Sequenced: PBMCs or T cells enriched from blood (not recorded which). These receptors all stem from a woman younger than 30 in a cohort exposed to, infected with or recovered from COVID-19 (not recorded which).

V and J are TRBV5-6 and TRBJ1-4; TRBD1 matches at 9 bases. Trimming at V came to 0 bases and at J to 8 bases, leaving 8 bases not matched to a gene. The CDR3 sequence is 16 residues long. Per the germline V gene, CDR1 is SGHDT and CDR2 is YYEEEE. This CDR3 reads CASSLGAGTGREKLFF. Written as DNA, the CDR3 is TGTGCCAGCAGCTTGGGAGCCGGGACAGGGAGGGAAAAACTGTTTTTT.

The J gene is TRBJ2-3, the V gene TRBV9; TRBD2 matches at 9 bases. Germline CDR1 and CDR2: SGDLS and YYNGEE. The CDR3 contains 16 residues. V shed 4 bases and J 4 bases; nucleotides not matched to a gene: 10. CDR3 coding DNA: TGTGCCAGCAGCCCGCGTGGTAGCGGGGGATCAGATACGCAGTATTTT. Translation: CASSPRGSGGSDTQYF.

The chain couples TRBV7-9 to TRBJ2-2; 10 positions match TRBD1. This CDR3 is 15 amino acids long. The trim removed 5 bases at V and 4 bases at J, leaving 4 bases unmatched. Germline V CDR1 and CDR2: SEHNR, FQNEAQ (reference sequence). The CDR3 DNA follows: TGTGCCAGCAGCCACGACAGGGGGCGCACCGGGGAGCTGTTTTTT. Its protein product is CASSHDRGRTGELFF.

The gene calls are TRBV10-1 and TRBJ2-7; D may be TRBD2 (5 bases). The V end lost 8 bases, the J end lost 8 bases, and 16 bases lay between the germline ends. The CDR3 consists of 12 residues. Germline CDR1 and CDR2: WNHNN and SYGVQD (reference sequence). The CDR3 is CASGGGRGKQYF. The CDR3 nucleotides read TGCGCCAGCGGAGGTGGGCGAGGGAAGCAGTACTTC.

The chain joins TRBV10-3 to TRBJ1-4; D call uncertain. The V gene's germline CDR1 is ENHRY and CDR2 SYGVKD. The CDR3 contains 14 residues. Trimming shortened V by 3 bases and J by 3 bases, and 8 bases separated the two germline ends. CDR3 coding DNA: TGTGCCATCAGTGATTCCGGGGCTAATGAAAAACTGTTTTTT. This gives the protein CAISDSGANEKLFF.

The chain couples TRBV18 to TRBJ2-3; no clear D gene. Germline loops: CDR1 KGHSH, CDR2 LQKENI. The CDR3 has 15 amino acids. Trimming stripped 3 bases from V and 2 bases from J, with 12 bases between. CDR3 amino acids: CASSPGSSSTDTQYF. CDR3 DNA: TGTGCCAGCTCACCGGGTAGCAGTTCCACAGATACGCAGTATTTT.

The chain has TRBV19 and TRBJ1-1; possibly TRBD1 for D (5 bases). The length of the CDR3 is 14 residues. V was clipped by 7 bases and J by 3 bases, with 15 bases between them. Germline CDR1 reads LNHDA; CDR2 reads SQIVND (reference sequence). The DNA of the CDR3 is TGTGCCAGTACCCTCCTCGGCAGGGACACTGAAGCTTTCTTT. Protein: CASTLLGRDTEAFF.

The rearrangement links TRBV27 to TRBJ2-5; 7 bases are shared with TRBD2. CDR3 length: 14 residues. V lost 2 bases and J lost 5; bases outside the gene matches: 5. Germline loops: CDR1 MNHEY, CDR2 SMNVEV (reference sequence). The CDR3, as DNA: TGTGCCAGCAGTTTAGCGGGAGCGTGGGAGACCCAGTACTTC. Amino acids: CASSLAGAWETQYF.